A single sample is the source of the 10 T cell receptor beta chains below, sequenced in a study of blood T cells in healthy people across ages. The authors ran a second PCR of about 7 to 11 cycles using a sample-barcoded 5' primer and a J-beta primer mix. Via MiXCR, TCRdb re-called the 5' RACE reads, giving one row per CDR3 protein. The sample has hundreds of thousands of distinct CDR3 sequences, under 30% seen once. Sequenced sample: blood. The receptor source for this set is a woman older than 75 in good health.

The V and J genes are TRBV7-2 and TRBJ2-5, with TRBD2 matching 9 bases. V dropped 6 bases and J dropped 4; count of bases not matched to a gene: 12. Germline-derived CDR1 and CDR2 are SGHTA and FQGNSA. The CDR3 covers 16 residues. The CDR3 sequence is CASSKTRGGGGETQYF. Written as DNA, the CDR3 is TGTGCCAGCAGTAAGACGCGGGGGGGCGGGGGAGAGACCCAGTACTTC.

In its sample, this clonotype was seen many times. This sequence joins TRBV18 and TRBJ1-1; 7 bases align to TRBD1. Germline CDR1 reads KGHSH; CDR2 reads LQKENI. This CDR3 spans 14 amino acids. J lost 0 bases, V lost 6 bases, and 4 bases had no gene match. This chain's CDR3 is CASSPDRLNTEAFF. As DNA, the CDR3 is TGTGCCAGCTCCCCGGACAGGCTGAACACTGAAGCTTTCTTT.

This clonotype was observed at least ten times. The chain couples TRBV7-9 to TRBJ2-7; 8 bases map to TRBD2. Germline CDR1 and CDR2: SEHNR and FQNEAQ (reference sequence). This CDR3 contains 17 residues. J was trimmed by 0 bases and V by 1 base; bases with no gene match: 8. The CDR3, as DNA: TGTGCCAGCAGCTTAGGGTCTAGCGGGTCTAGCTCCTACGAGCAGTACTTC. Translated: CASSLGSSGSSSYEQYF.

This chain joins TRBV7-6 and TRBJ2-5, with D tentatively TRBD1 or TRBD2 (5 bases each). Trimming left V 5 bases short and J 7 bases short, with 17 bases between. The CDR3 sequence is 14 residues long. CDR1 and CDR2 (germline): SGHVS, FNYEAQ. CDR3 loop: CASSPGTSSVTQYF. As DNA, the CDR3 is TGTGCCAGCAGCCCCGGGACCTCGAGTGTGACCCAGTACTTC.

The CDR3 protein is CASSQERGSGTGELFF. The DNA for the CDR3 is TGTGCCAGCAGCCAAGAAAGGGGTTCTGGAACCGGGGAGCTGTTTTTT. The chain links TRBV3-1 to TRBJ2-2; possibly TRBD1 for D (5 bases). Germline V gene lookup returns CDR1 LGHDT and CDR2 YNNKEL (reference sequence). V lost 0 bases and J 5 bases, leaving 13 bases between the germline ends. This CDR3 spans 16 amino acids.

At least ten counts were recorded for this clonotype. This chain uses TRBV3-1 with TRBJ2-7; D remains ambiguous. The germline V and J ends were trimmed by 1 base and 0 bases, with 10 bases remaining between them. From germline, CDR1 is LGHDT and CDR2 YNNKEL (reference sequence). The CDR3 is 15 residues long. CDR3 coding DNA: TGTGCCAGCAGCCAAGGTCGCACGTACTCCTACGAGCAGTACTTC. Its protein is CASSQGRTYSYEQYF.

The chain links TRBV5-1 to TRBJ2-1; TRBD1 matches at 9 bases. Germline V CDR1 and CDR2: SGHRS, YFSETQ. The CDR3 totals 17 residues. V lost 0 bases to trimming and J lost 2 bases; unmatched junction nucleotides: 6. The CDR3 region is CASSLASGTGTYNEQFF. DNA for the CDR3: TGCGCCAGCAGCTTGGCCTCCGGGACAGGGACCTACAATGAGCAGTTCTTC. The full variable domain, in which reference TRBV5-1 and TRBJ2-1 provide the parts outside the CDR3, is KAGVTQTPRYLIKTRGQQVTLSCSPISGHRSVSWYQQTPGQGLQFLFEYFSETQRNKGNFPGRFSGRQFSNSRSEMNVSTLELGDSALYLCASSLASGTGTYNEQFFGPGTRLTVL.

Worth noting for this clonotype: Compared with germline, one end of the junction differs, possibly owing to a read error. The chain uses TRBV20-1 and TRBJ2-3; D unresolved. The CDR3 is 13 residues long. Per germline, CDR1 DFQATT and CDR2 SNEGSKA (reference sequence). CDR3 protein: CSATSTRTDTQYF. The CDR3 DNA reads as TGCAGTGCTACGAGTACTCGCACCGATACGCAGTATTTT.

The table lists this clonotype with many counts. The chain couples TRBV28 to TRBJ2-3, with 7 bases lining up with TRBD1. Germline V gene data show CDR1 as MDHEN and CDR2 as SYDVKM. CDR3 size: 15 residues. V gave up 3 bases and J gave up 2 bases; unmatched junction bases: 5. CDR3 loop: CASSFEGQFTDTQYF. In nucleotides, the CDR3 is TGTGCCAGCAGTTTCGAGGGACAGTTCACAGATACGCAGTATTTT. Supplemented by reference TRBV28 and TRBJ2-3, the full variable domain reads DVKVTQSSRYLVKRTGEKVFLECVQDMDHENMFWYRQDPGLGLRLIYFSYDVKMKEKGDIPEGYSVSREKKERFSLILESASTNQTSMYLCASSFEGQFTDTQYFGPGTRLTVL.

This clonotype was found many times. The rearrangement uses TRBV7-2 and TRBJ2-3; 7 bases are a match to TRBD2. With 3 bases clipped from V and 0 bases from J, the junction kept 3 bases outside the gene matches. Germline CDR1 SGHTA, CDR2 FQGNSA. This CDR3 region has 15 residues. CDR3 region: CASSFNGGSTDTQYF. CDR3 coding DNA: TGTGCCAGCAGCTTTAACGGGGGGAGCACAGATACGCAGTATTTT.